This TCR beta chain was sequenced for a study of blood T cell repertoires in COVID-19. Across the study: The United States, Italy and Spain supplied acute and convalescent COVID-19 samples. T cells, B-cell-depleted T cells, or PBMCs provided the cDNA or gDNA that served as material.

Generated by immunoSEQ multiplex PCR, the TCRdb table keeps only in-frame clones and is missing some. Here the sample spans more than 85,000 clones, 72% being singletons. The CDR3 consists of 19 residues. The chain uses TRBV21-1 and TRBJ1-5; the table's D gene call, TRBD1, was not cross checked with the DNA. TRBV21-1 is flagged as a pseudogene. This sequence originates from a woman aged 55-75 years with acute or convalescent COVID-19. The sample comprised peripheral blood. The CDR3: CASSKVETGRKKYNQPQHF. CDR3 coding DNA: TGTGCCAGCAGCAAAGTAGAAACAGGTCGCAAAAAGTACAATCAGCCCCAGCATTTT.